This T cell receptor beta chain was identified during a study of blood T cell repertoires in COVID-19. Using immunoSEQ multiplex PCR, the repertoire was profiled, and TCRdb retains in-frame clones only, with some absent. The sample records some 190,000 clones, about 85% being singletons. V lost 0 bases and J lost 10, with 10 bases in between. This CDR3 is built from 13 residues. Looked up from germline, CDR1 is LGHNA and CDR2 is YNFKEQ. This chain uses TRBV4-2 with TRBJ2-1; perhaps TRBD2 as D (5 bases). The sequencing input was peripheral blood. The sequence derives from a man older than 75 with COVID-19, enrolled during active disease. In DNA form, the CDR3 reads TGTGCCAGCAGCCAAGATTTAAGGAGGGAGCAGTTCTTC. Its translation: CASSQDLRREQFF.